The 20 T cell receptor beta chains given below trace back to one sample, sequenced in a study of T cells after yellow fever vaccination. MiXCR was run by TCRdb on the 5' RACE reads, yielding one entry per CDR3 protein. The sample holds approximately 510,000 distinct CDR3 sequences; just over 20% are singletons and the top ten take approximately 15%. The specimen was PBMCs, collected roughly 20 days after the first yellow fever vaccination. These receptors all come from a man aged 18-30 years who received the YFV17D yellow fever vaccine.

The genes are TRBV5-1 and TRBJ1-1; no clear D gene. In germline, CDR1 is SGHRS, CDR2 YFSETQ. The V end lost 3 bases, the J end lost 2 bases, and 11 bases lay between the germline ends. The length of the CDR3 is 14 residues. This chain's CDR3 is CASSSEGVNTEAFF. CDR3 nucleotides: TGCGCCAGCAGCTCGGAAGGTGTAAACACTGAAGCTTTCTTT. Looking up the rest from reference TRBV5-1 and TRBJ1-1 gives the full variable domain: KAGVTQTPRYLIKTRGQQVTLSCSPISGHRSVSWYQQTPGQGLQFLFEYFSETQRNKGNFPGRFSGRQFSNSRSEMNVSTLELGDSALYLCASSSEGVNTEAFFGQGTRLTVV.

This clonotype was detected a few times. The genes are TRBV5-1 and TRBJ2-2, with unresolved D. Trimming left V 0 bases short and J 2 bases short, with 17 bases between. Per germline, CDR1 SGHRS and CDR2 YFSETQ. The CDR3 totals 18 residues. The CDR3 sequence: CASSLGPGSGRNTGELFF. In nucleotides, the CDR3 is TGCGCCAGCAGCTTGGGTCCAGGTTCGGGCCGCAACACCGGGGAGCTGTTTTTT.

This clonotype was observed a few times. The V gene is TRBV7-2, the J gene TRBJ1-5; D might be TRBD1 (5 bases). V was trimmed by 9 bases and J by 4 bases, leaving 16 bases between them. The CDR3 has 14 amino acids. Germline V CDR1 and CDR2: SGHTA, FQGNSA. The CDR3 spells CASCLGGRNQPQHF. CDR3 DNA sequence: TGTGCCAGTTGTCTCGGGGGAAGAAATCAGCCCCAGCATTTT.

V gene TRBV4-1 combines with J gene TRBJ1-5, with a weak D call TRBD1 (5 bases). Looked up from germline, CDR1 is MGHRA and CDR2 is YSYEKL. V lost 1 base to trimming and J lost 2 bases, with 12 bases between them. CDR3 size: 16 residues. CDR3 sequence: CASSQVGARGNQPQHF. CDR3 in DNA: TGCGCCAGCAGCCAAGTAGGGGCGCGGGGCAATCAGCCCCAGCATTTT.

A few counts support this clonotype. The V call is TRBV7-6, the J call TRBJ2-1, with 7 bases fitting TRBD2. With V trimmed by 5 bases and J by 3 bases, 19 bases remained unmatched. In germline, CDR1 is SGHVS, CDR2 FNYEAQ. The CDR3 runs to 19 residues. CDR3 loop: CASSTPRGETVGGYNEQFF. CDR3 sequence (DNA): TGTGCCAGCAGCACCCCTCGGGGGGAGACCGTCGGGGGCTACAATGAGCAGTTCTTC.

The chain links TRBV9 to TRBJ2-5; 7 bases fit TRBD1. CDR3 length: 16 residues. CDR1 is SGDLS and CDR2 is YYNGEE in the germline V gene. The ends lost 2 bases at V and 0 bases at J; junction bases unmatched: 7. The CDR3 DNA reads TGTGCCAGCAGCGTCACCGACAGGGAGTACCAAGAGACCCAGTACTTC. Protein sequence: CASSVTDREYQETQYF.

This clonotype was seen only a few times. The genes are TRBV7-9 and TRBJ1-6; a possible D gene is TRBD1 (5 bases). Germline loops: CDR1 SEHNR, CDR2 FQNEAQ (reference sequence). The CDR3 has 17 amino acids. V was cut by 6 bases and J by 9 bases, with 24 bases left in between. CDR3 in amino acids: CASRWDGSPVVGSPLHF. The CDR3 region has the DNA TGTGCCAGCAGATGGGACGGTTCTCCGGTTGTAGGTTCACCCCTCCACTTT.

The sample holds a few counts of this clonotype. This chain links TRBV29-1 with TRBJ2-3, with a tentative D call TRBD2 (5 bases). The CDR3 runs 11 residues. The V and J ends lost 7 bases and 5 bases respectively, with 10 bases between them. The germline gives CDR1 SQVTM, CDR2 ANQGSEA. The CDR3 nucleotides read TGCAGCGCGGGAATCGGAGATACGCAGTATTTT. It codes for CSAGIGDTQYF.

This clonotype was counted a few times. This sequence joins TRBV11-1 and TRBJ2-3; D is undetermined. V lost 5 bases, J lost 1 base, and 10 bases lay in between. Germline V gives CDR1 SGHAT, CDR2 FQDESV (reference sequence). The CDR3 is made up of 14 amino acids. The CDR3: CASSPRPRTDTQYF. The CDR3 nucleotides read TGTGCCAGCAGCCCACGACCCCGCACAGATACGCAGTATTTT.

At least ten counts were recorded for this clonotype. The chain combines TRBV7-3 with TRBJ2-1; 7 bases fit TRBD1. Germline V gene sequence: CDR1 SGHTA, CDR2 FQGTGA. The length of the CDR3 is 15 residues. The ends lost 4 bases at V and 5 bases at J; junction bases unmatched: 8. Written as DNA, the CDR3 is TGTGCCAGCAGCTCTCAGGGGGTCCCGAACAATGAGCAGTTCTTC. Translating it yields CASSSQGVPNNEQFF. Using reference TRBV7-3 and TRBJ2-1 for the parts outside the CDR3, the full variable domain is GAGVSQTPSNKVTEKGKYVELRCDPISGHTALYWYRQSLGQGPEFLIYFQGTGAADDSGLPNDRFFAVRPEGSVSTLKIQRTERGDSAVYLCASSSQGVPNNEQFFGPGTRLTVL.

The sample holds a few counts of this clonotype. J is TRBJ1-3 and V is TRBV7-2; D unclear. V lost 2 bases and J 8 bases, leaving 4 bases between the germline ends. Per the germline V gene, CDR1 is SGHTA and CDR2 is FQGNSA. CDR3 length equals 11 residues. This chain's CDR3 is CASSLLHTIYF. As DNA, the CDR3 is TGTGCCAGCAGCTTACTCCACACCATATATTTT.

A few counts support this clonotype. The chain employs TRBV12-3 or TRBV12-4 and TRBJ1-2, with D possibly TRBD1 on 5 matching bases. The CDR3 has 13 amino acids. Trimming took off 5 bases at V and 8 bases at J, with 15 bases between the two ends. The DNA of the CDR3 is TGTGCCAGCAGTCCACCAGGGACCTCAGGCTACACCTTC. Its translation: CASSPPGTSGYTF.

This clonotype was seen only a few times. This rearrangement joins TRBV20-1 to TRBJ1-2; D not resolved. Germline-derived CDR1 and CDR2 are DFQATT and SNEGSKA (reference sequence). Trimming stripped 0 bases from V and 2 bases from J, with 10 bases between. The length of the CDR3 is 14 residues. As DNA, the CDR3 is TGCAGTGCTAGAGAACAGCCGTCAAACTATGGCTACACCTTC. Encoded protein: CSAREQPSNYGYTF.

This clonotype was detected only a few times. The DNA of the CDR3 is TGTGCCAGCTGGCCAACAGGGCTCGTAACCTCACCCCTCCACTTT. Translation: CASWPTGLVTSPLHF. The chain couples TRBV3-1 to TRBJ1-6; tentatively, D is TRBD1 (6 bases). The germline gives CDR1 LGHDT, CDR2 YNNKEL (reference sequence). The CDR3 spans 15 residues. V was trimmed by 8 bases and J by 10 bases, leaving 21 bases between them.

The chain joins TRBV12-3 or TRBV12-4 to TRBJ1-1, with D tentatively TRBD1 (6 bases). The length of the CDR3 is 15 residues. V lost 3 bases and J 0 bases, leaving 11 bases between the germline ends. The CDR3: CASSLHRAMNTEAFF. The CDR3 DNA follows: TGTGCCAGCAGTTTGCACAGGGCAATGAACACTGAAGCTTTCTTT.

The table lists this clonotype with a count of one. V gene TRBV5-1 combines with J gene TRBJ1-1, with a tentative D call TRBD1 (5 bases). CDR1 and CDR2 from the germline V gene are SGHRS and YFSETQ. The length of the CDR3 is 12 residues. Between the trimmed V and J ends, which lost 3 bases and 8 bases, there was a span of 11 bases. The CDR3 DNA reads TGCGCCAGCAGCTACTCAGGGCTGGAAGCTTTCTTT. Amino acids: CASSYSGLEAFF.

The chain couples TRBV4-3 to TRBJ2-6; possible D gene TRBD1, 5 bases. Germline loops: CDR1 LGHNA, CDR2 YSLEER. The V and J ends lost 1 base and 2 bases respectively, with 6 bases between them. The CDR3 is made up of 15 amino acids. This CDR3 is CASSQGTTGANVLTF. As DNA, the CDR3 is TGCGCCAGCAGCCAAGGGACAACTGGGGCCAACGTCCTGACTTTC.

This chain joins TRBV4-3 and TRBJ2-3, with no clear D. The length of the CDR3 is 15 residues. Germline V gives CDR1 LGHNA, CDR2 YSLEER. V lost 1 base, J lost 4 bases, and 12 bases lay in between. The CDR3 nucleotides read TGCGCCAGCAGCCAAGCAGACCAGCCCCCAGATACGCAGTATTTT. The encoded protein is CASSQADQPPDTQYF.

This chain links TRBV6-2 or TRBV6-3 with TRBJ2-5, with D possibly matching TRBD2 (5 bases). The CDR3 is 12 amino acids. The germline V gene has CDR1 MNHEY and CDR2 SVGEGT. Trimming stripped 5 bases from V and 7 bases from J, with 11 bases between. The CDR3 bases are TGTGCCAGCAGTGGTAATGAGGGGACCCAGTACTTC. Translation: CASSGNEGTQYF.

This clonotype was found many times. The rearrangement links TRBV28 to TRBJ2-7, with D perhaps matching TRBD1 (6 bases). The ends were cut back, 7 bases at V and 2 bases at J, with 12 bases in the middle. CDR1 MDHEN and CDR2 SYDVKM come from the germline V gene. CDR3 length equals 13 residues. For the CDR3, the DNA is TGTGCCAGCACAGGGGCAATACCCTACGAGCAGTACGTC. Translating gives CASTGAIPYEQYV.